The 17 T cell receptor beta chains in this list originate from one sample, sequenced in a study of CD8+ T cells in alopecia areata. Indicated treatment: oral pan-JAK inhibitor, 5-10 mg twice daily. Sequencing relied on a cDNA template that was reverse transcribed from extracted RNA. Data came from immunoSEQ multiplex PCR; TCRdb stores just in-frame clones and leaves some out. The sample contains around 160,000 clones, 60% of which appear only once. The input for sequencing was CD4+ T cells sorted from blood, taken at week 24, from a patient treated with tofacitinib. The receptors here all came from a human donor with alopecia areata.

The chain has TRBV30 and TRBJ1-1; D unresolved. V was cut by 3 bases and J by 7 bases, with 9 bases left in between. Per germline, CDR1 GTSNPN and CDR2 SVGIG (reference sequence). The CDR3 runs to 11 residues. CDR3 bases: TGTGCCTGGAGCCTAGCCAGTGAAGCTTTCTTT. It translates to CAWSLASEAFF.

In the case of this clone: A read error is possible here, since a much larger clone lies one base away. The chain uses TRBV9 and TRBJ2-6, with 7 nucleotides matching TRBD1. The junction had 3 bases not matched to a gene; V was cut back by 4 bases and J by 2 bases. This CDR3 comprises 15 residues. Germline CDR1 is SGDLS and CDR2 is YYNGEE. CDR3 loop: CASSPTGAGANVLTF. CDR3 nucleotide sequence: TGTGCCAGCAGCCCTACAGGGGCTGGGGCCAACGTCCTGACTTTC.

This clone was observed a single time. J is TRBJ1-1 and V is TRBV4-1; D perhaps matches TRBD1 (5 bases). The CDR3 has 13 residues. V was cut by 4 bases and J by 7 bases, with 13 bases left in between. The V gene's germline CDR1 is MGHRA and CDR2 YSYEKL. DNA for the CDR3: TGCGCCAGCAGCCGTGGGACCGAGTTTGAAGCTTTCTTT. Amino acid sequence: CASSRGTEFEAFF.

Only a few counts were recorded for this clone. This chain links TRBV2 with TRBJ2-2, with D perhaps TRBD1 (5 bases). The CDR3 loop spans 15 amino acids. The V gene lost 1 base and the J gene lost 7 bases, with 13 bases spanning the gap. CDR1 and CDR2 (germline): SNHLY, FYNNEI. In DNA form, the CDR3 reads TGTGCCAGCAGTGAAGTATCCAGGGCGATCGGGGAGCTGTTTTTT. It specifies CASSEVSRAIGELFF.

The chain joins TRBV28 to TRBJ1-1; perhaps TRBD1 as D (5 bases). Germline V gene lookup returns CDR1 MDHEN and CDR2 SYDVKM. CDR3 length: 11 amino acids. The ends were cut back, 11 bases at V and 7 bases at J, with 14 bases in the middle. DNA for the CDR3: TGTGCCGCAACTCGAACAGGTGAAGCTTTCTTT. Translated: CAATRTGEAFF.

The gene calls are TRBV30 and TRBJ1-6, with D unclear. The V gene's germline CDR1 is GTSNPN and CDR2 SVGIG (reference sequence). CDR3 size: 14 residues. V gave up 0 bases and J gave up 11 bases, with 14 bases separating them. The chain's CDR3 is CAWSVRQPMTPLHF. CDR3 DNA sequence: TGTGCCTGGAGTGTAAGGCAGCCAATGACACCCCTCCACTTT.

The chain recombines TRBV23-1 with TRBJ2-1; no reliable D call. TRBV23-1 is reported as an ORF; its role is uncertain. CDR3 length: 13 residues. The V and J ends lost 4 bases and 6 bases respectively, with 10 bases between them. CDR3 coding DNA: TGCGCCAGCAGTCTCGGGCGATCCAATGAGCAGTTCTTC. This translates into CASSLGRSNEQFF.

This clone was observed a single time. CDR3 nucleotides: TGCAGCGCTACAACCGGGACAGGGGCCTACAATGAGCAGTTCTTC. Translating gives CSATTGTGAYNEQFF. V gene TRBV29-1 combines with J gene TRBJ2-1; TRBD1 aligns across 10 bases. The CDR3 length is 15 residues. V dropped 7 bases and J dropped 2; count of bases not matched to a gene: 8. CDR1 is SQVTM and CDR2 is ANQGSEA in the germline V gene.

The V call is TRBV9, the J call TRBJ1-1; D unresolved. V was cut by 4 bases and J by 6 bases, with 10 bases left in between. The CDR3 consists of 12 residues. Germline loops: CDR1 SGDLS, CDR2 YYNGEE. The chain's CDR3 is CASSNQYPEAFF. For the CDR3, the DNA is TGTGCCAGCAGCAACCAGTATCCTGAAGCTTTCTTT.

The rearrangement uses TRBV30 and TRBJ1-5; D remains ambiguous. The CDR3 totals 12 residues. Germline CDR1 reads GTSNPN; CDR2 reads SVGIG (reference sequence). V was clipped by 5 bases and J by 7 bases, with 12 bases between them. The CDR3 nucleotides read TGTGCCTGGGCGAGGGCGGGCCAGCCCCAGCATTTT. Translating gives CAWARAGQPQHF.

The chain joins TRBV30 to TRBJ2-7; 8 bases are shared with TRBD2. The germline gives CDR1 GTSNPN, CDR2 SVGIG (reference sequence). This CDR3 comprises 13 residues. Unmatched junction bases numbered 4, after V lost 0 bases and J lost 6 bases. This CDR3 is CAWSVREGFEQYF. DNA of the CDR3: TGTGCCTGGAGTGTACGGGAGGGGTTCGAGCAGTACTTC.

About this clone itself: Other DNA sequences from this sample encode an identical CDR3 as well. CDR3 region: CAWDGSTDTQYF. In DNA form, the CDR3 reads TGTGCCTGGGACGGTAGCACAGATACGCAGTATTTT. The rearrangement uses TRBV30 and TRBJ2-3; the D is unclear. CDR1 and CDR2 (germline): GTSNPN, SVGIG (reference sequence). With 5 bases removed from V and 0 bases from J, the gap between germline ends came to 6 bases. CDR3 length equals 12 residues.

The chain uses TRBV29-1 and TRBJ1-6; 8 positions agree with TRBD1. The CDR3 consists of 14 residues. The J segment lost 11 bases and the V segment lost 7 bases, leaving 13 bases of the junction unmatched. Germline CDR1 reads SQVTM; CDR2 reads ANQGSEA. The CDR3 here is CSASEGQGSTPLHF. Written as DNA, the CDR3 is TGCAGCGCGTCAGAAGGACAGGGCTCGACACCCCTCCACTTT.

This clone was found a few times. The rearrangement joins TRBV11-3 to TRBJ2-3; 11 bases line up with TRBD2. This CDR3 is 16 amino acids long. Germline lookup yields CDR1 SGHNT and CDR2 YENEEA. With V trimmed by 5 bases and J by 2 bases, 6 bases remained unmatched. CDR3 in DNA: TGTGCCAGCAGCCCACTAGCGGGGGCCTTCACAGATACGCAGTATTTT. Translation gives CASSPLAGAFTDTQYF. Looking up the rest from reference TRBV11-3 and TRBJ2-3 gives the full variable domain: EAGVVQSPRYKIIEKKQPVAFWCNPISGHNTLYWYLQNLGQGPELLIRYENEEAVDDSQLPKDRFSAERLKGVDSTLKIQPAELGDSAVYLCASSPLAGAFTDTQYFGPGTRLTVL.

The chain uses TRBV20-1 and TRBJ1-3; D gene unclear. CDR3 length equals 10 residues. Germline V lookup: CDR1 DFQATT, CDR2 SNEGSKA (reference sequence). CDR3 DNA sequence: TGCAGGGGTACAGGAAACACCATATATTTT. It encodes CRGTGNTIYF.

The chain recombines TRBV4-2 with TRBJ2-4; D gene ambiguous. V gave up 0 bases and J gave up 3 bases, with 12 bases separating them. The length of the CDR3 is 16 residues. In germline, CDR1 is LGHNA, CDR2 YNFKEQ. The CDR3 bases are TGTGCCAGCAGCCAAGATTGGGGTTTAGGCAAAAACATTCAGTACTTC. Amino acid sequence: CASSQDWGLGKNIQYF.

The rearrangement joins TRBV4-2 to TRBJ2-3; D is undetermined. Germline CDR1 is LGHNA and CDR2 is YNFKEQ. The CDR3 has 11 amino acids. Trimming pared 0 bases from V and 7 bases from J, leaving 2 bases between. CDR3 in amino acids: CASSQEHTQYF. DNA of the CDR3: TGTGCCAGCAGCCAAGAGCATACGCAGTATTTT.